This T cell receptor (beta chain) was observed in a study of OX40 agonist ivuxolimab in advanced cancers. Here immunoSEQ multiplex PCR was the method, and the copy in TCRdb shows in-frame clones only, minus some. The sample records tens of thousands of clones, 70% to 90% being singletons. The CDR3 extends over 15 amino acids. Trimming pared 1 base from V and 0 bases from J, leaving 10 bases between. Germline assignment: CDR1 MDHEN and CDR2 SYDVKM. This material consisted of CD4+ or CD8+ T cells sorted from blood, taken in a trial of the OX40 agonist ivuxolimab. The TCR comes from an adult with an advanced solid tumor such as melanoma, head and neck, liver or kidney cancer. This sequence joins TRBV28 and TRBJ2-7; D is possibly TRBD1 or TRBD2 (5 bases each). For the CDR3, the DNA is TGTGCCAGCAGTTTATCGCCAGGGAGCTCCTACGAGCAGTACTTC. It translates to CASSLSPGSSYEQYF.